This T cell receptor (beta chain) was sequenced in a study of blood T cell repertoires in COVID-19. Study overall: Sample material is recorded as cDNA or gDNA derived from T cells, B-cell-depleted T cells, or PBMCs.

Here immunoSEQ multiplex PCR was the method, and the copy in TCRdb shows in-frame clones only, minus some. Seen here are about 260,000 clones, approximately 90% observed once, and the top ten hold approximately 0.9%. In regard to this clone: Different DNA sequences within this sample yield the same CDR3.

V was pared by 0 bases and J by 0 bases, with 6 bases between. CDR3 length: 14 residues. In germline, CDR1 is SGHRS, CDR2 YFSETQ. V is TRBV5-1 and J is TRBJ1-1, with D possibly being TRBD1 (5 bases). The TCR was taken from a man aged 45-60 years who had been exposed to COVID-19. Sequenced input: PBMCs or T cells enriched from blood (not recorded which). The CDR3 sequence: CASSLGRVNTEAFF. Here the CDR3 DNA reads TGCGCCAGCAGCTTGGGCAGGGTGAACACTGAAGCTTTCTTT.